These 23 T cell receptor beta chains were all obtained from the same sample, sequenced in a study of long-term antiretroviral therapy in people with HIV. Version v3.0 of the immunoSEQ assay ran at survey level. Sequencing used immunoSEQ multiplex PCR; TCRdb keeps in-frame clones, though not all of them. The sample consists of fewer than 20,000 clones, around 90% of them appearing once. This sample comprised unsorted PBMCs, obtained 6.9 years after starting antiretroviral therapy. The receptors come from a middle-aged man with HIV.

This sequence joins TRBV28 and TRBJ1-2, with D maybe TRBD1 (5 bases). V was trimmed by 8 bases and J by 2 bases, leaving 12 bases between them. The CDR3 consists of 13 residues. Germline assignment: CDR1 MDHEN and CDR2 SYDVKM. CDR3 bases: TGTGCCAGCTGGGGCGCGAGGAACTATGGCTACACCTTC. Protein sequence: CASWGARNYGYTF.

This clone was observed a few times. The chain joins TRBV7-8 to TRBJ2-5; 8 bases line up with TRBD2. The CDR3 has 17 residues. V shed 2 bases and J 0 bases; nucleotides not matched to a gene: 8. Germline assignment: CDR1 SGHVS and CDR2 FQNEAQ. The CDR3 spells CASSLNGREKYQETQYF. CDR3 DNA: TGTGCCAGCAGCTTAAACGGGAGGGAGAAGTACCAAGAGACCCAGTACTTC.

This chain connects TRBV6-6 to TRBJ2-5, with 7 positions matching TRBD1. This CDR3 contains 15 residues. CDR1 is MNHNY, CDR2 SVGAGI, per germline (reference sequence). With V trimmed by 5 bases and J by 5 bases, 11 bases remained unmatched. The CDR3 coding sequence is TGTGCCAGCAGTCGATTCAACAGGGGTTCGGAGACCCAGTACTTC. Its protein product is CASSRFNRGSETQYF.

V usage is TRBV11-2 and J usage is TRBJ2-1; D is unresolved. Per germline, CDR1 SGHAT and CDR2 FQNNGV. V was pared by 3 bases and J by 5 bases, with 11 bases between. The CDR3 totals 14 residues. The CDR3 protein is CASSFSVDDNEQFF. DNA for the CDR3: TGTGCCAGCAGCTTTTCGGTGGACGACAATGAGCAGTTCTTC.

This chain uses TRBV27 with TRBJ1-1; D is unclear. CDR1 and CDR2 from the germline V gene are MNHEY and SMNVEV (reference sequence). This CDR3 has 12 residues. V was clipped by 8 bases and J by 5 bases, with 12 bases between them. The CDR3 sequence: CASFNIGTEAFF. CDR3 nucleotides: TGTGCCAGCTTTAATATAGGAACTGAAGCTTTCTTT.

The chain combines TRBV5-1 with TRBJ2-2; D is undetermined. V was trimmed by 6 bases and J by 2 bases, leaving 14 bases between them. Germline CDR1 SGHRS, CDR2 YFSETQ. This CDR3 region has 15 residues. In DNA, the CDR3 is TGCGCCAGCACCTCCGGTCAGATTAACACCGGGGAGCTGTTTTTT. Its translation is CASTSGQINTGELFF.

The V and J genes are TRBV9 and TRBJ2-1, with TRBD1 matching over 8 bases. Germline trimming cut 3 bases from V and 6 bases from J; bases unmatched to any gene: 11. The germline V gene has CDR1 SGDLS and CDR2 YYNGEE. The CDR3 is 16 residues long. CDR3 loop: CASSEMTGELVNEQFF. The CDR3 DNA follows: TGTGCCAGCAGCGAAATGACAGGGGAGTTGGTCAATGAGCAGTTCTTC.

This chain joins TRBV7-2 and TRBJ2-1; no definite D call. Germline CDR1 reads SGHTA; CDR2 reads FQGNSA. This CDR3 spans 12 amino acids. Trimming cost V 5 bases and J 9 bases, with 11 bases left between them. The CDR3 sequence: CASSPLSIEQFF. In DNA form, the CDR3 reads TGTGCCAGCAGCCCTCTCAGCATTGAGCAGTTCTTC. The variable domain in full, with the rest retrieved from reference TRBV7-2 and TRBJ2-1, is GAGVSQSPSNKVTEKGKDVELRCDPISGHTALYWYRQSLGQGLEFLIYFQGNSAPDKSGLPSDRFSAERTGGSVSTLTIQRTQQEDSAVYLCASSPLSIEQFFGPGTRLTVL.

CDR3 protein: CASSQSRNYEQYF. The CDR3 DNA is TGCGCCAGCAGCCAGAGCCGAAACTACGAGCAGTACTTC. V gene TRBV4-3 combines with J gene TRBJ2-7; D gene uncertain. Between the trimmed V and J ends, which lost 3 bases and 3 bases, there was a span of 9 bases. In germline, CDR1 is LGHNA, CDR2 YSLEER. The CDR3 totals 13 residues.

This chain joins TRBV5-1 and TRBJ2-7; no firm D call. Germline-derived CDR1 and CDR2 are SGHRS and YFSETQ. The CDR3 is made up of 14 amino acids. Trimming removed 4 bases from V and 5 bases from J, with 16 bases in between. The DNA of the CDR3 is TGCGCCAGCAGCCTAGGTCACGGCCTCAACGAGCAGTACTTC. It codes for CASSLGHGLNEQYF. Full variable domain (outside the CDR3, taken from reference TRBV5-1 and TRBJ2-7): KAGVTQTPRYLIKTRGQQVTLSCSPISGHRSVSWYQQTPGQGLQFLFEYFSETQRNKGNFPGRFSGRQFSNSRSEMNVSTLELGDSALYLCASSLGHGLNEQYFGPGTRLTVT.

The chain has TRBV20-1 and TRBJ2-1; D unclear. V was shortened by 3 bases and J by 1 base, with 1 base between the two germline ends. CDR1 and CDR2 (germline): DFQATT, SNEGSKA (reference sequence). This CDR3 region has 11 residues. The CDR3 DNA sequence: TGCAGTGCTAGTTCCTACAATGAGCAGTTCTTC. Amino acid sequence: CSASSYNEQFF.

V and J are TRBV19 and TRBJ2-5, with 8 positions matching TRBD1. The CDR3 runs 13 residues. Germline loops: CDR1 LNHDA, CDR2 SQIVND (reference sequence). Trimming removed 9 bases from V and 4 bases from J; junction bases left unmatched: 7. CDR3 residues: CASGQGDGETQYF. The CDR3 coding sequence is TGTGCCAGCGGACAGGGAGACGGAGAGACCCAGTACTTC.

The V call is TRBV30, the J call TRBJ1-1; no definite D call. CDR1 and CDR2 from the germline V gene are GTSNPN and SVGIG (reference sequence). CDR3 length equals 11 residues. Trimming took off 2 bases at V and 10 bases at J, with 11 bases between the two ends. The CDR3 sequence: CAWSMGERAFF. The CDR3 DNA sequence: TGTGCCTGGAGTATGGGCGAAAGAGCTTTCTTT.

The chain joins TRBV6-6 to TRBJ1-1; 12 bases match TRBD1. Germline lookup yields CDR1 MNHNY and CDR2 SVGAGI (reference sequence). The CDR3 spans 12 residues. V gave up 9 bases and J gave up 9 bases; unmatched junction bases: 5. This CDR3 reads CASGDRGLQAFF. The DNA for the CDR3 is TGTGCCAGTGGGGACAGGGGGCTGCAAGCTTTCTTT.

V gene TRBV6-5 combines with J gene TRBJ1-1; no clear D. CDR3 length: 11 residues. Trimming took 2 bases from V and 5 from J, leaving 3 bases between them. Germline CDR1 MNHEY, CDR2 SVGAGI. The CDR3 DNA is TGTGCCAGCAGTTACGGGACTGAAGCTTTCTTT. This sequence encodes CASSYGTEAFF.

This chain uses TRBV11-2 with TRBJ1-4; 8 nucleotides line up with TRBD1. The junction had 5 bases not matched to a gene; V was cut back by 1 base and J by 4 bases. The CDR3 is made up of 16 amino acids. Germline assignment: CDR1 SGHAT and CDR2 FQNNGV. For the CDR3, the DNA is TGTGCCAGCAGCTTAGGAATACAGGGGGTTAATGAAAAACTGTTTTTT. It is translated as CASSLGIQGVNEKLFF. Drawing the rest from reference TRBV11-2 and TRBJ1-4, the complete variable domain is EAGVAQSPRYKIIEKRQSVAFWCNPISGHATLYWYQQILGQGPKLLIQFQNNGVVDDSQLPKDRFSAERLKGVDSTLKIQPAKLEDSAVYLCASSLGIQGVNEKLFFGSGTQLSVL.

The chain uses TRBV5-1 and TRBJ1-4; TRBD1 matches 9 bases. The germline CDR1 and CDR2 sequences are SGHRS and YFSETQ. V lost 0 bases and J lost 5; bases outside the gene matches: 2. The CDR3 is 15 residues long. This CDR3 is CASSLAGTGNEKLFF. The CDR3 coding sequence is TGCGCCAGCAGCTTGGCCGGGACAGGGAATGAAAAACTGTTTTTT.

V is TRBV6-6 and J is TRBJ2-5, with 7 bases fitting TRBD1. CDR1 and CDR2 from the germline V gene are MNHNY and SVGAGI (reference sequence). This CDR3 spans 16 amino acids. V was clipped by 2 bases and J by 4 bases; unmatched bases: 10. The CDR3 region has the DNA TGTGCCAGCAGTTACCGCGAGAACAGGGGAATAGAGACCCAGTACTTC. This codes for CASSYRENRGIETQYF.

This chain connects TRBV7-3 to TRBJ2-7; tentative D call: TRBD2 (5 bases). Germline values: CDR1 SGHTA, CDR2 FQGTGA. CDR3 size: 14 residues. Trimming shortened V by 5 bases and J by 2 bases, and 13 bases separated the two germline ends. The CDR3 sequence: CASSPEGSPYEQYF. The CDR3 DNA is TGTGCCAGCAGCCCAGAGGGATCCCCCTACGAGCAGTACTTC.

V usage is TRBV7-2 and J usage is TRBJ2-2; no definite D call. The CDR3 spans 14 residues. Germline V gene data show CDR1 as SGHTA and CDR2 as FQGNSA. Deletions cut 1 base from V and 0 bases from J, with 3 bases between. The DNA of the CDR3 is TGTGCCAGCAGCTTAGAACCGAACACCGGGGAGCTGTTTTTT. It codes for CASSLEPNTGELFF.

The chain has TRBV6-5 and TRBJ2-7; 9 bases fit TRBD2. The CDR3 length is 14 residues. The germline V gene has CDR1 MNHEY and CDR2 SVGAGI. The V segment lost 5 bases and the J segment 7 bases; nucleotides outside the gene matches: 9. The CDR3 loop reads CASSQTSGSTEQYF. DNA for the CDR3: TGTGCCAGCAGTCAGACTAGCGGTTCTACAGAGCAGTACTTC.

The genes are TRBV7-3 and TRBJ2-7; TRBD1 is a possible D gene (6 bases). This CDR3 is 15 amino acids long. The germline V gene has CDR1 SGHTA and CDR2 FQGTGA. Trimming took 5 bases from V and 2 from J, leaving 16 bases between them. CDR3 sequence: CASSVSGHLPYEQYF. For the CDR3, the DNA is TGTGCCAGCAGCGTATCGGGACACCTCCCCTACGAGCAGTACTTC. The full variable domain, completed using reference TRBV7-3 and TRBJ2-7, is GAGVSQTPSNKVTEKGKYVELRCDPISGHTALYWYRQSLGQGPEFLIYFQGTGAADDSGLPNDRFFAVRPEGSVSTLKIQRTERGDSAVYLCASSVSGHLPYEQYFGPGTRLTVT.

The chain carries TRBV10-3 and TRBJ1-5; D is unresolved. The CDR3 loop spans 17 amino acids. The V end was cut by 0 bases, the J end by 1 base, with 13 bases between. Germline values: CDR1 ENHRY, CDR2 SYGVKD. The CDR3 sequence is CAISESGITSSNQPQHF. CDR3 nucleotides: TGTGCCATCAGTGAGTCCGGCATAACGAGCAGCAATCAGCCCCAGCATTTT.